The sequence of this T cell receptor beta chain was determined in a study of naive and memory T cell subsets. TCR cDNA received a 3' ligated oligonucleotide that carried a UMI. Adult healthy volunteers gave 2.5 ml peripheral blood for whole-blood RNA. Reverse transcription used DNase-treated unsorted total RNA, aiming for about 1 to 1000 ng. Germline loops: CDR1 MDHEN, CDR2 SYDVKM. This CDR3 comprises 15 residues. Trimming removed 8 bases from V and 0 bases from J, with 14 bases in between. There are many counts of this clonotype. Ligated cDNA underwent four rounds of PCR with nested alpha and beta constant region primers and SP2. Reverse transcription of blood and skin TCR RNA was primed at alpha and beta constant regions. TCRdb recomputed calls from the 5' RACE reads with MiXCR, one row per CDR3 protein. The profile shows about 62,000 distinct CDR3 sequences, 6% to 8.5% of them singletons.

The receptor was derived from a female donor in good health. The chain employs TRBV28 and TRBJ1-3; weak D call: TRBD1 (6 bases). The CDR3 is CASRTDITSGNTIYF. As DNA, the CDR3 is TGTGCCAGCCGGACAGACATAACCTCTGGAAACACCATATATTTT.